This T cell receptor (beta chain) was obtained from a study of T cell responses to AZD1222 COVID-19 vaccine (dated by TCRdb to 2020 to 2022). Background for the entire study: AZD1222 recipients given second doses at about 4 weeks or at about 12 weeks were pooled, since spike-specific TCR depth and breadth were not found to differ between the two schedules. Enrollment into the trials was organized by age into subgroups of 18-55, 56-69 and 70-plus years, and those subgroups contained about 150, 27 and 61 TCR-sequenced participants, respectively. A total of 233 trial participants underwent TCR sequencing, of whom 200 to 220 had received two doses of AZD1222 and 26 had received two doses of the MenACWY control vaccine. The investigation overall reported the following: After two AZD1222 doses, both the breadth and the depth of spike-specific TCRs were significantly higher than at day 0 and than in MenACWY recipients. In the small 56-69-year group, the increase in depth fell short of significance, most likely because of low power. Because no day 14 peak-response samples were available, the repertoires could be characterized only after the peak T cell response. Reportedly, close to half of the unique spike-specific TCRs recognized epitopes lying outside the regions that are mutated in the B.1.351 and B.1.1.7 variants. Vaccine-associated CD4 TCRs spanned the whole spike protein, with dominant responses in regions 160-218 and 743-854. Participants were mostly white British and included more females than males, and it was suggested by the authors that clonal diversity may have been underestimated. Conclusions about previously exposed vaccinees are limited because only 5 or 6 AZD1222 recipients were SARS-CoV-2 seropositive at baseline.

Looking up the germline V gene (reference sequence) yields CDR1 LNHNV and CDR2 YYDKDF. The CDR3, from cysteine to phenylalanine, totals 16 residues. Only the CDR3 portion is preserved as DNA: 48 bases, with reading frame beginning at the first base. V lost 3 bases and J lost 6 bases, and the count of bases not matched to a germline gene is 7. Of note for this clone: Its antigen is currently not known. No clone much larger than this one lies a single base away; base qualities are absent.

The sample's time point, from its label and the paper: baseline before first vaccination. Vaccinee samples came from UK trials COV001 and COV002, including a single-blind randomized controlled phase 2/3 trial of AZD1222 (ChAdOx1 nCoV-19) in healthy adults. For TCRbeta chain sequencing, PBMC samples were collected from trial participants at day 0 and at day 28 after the second dose. The CDR3 regions of human TCRbeta chains were analyzed by immunosequencing. In the original analysis: Repertoire TCRs were matched against a reference library of SARS-CoV-2-specific TCRs generated with the MIRA antigen-specificity platform. Breadth meant the fraction of unique TCRs that were SARS-CoV-2-associated, whereas depth meant the fraction of total T cells that were SARS-CoV-2-associated. Using the MIRA data, each spike-specific TCR was assigned both to the spike region to which the TCR was reactive and to a CD4 or CD8 class. Log10-transformed breadth and depth values were compared by one-way ANOVA with Sidak's multiple comparisons tests. In its TCRdb copy, this immuneACCESS table keeps in-frame sequences only and misses some clones. Where compared with another copy, unresolved V genes explain less than half of these, and the others have no known cause. From that table come the V and J calls and clone size; the DNA was used to work out D and trimming. The sample table holds more than 150,000 clones, of which around 94% were seen once. Under 11% of the sample goes to the ten largest clones.

This TCR was sampled from an adult in good health. The rearranged segments are TRBV15 and TRBJ1-4; 10 bases in the middle match TRBD1. The source material was peripheral blood, sampled on day 0 of AZD1222 vaccination. The CDR3 has the sequence CATSSSTGTGDEKLFF. The DNA sequence is TGTGCCACCAGCAGCTCTACCGGGACAGGGGATGAAAAACTGTTTTTT.